Listed here is a single T cell receptor beta chain. No antigen is known for it. TCRdb called the 5' RACE reads again in MiXCR, with one record for every CDR3 protein. Of 350,000 to 550,000 distinct CDR3 sequences in the sample, about a sixth were seen once. The data were obtained in a study of T-cell memory formation after mild COVID-19. Study conclusions and caveats: CD4+ contracting clones were mainly CM and EM; CD8+ ones, EMRA.

Sequenced input: PBMCs or a T cell subset sorted from them (not recorded which). The sequence derives from a man in his late teens or twenties who had mild COVID-19 (a few samples of this study predate the infection). Cell type and time point are not known.

Written as DNA, the CDR3 is TGCGCCAGCAGCATCGGACTAGCCGACGTTAATGAGCAGTTCTTC. Its protein is CASSIGLADVNEQFF. The J gene is TRBJ2-1, the V gene TRBV5-1; the match to TRBD2 covers 8 bases. Germline CDR1 is SGHRS and CDR2 is YFSETQ. The CDR3 runs 15 residues. V gave up 4 bases and J gave up 7 bases; unmatched junction bases: 10.